This TCR beta chain was profiled in a study of cytomegalovirus exposure and HLA in healthy donors. Primers: 60 Vbeta forward and 13 Jbeta reverse. Assay: immunoSEQ multiplex PCR; the TCRdb copy retains only in-frame clones and omits some. The sample carries around 200,000 clones, approximately 85% recorded once. V trimming: 4 bases; J trimming: 8 bases; junction bases outside the gene matches: 11. Germline CDR1 MDHEN, CDR2 SYDVKM. The CDR3 is 16 amino acids. The chain carries TRBV28 and TRBJ1-6; TRBD1 matches at 7 bases. This sequence originates from a woman aged 45 to 65 in good health and CMV-seronegative. The source material was PBMCs. The CDR3 nucleotides are TGTGCCAGCAGTTCCCCCAGGGGGATCTGGTATTCACCCCTCCACTTT. Residues: CASSSPRGIWYSPLHF.